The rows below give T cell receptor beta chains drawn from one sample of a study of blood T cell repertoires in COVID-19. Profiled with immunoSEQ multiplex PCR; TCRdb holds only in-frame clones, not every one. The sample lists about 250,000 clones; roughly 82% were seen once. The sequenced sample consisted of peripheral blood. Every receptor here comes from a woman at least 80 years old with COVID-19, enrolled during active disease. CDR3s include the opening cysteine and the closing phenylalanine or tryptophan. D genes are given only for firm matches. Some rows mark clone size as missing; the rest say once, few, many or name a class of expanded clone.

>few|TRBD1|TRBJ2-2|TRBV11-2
CASSLLQGSGGELFF
TGTGCCAGCAGCTTGCTACAGGGGAGCGGCGGGGAGCTGTTTTTT
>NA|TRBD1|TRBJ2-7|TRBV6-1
CASSELLSTGAYEQYF
TGTGCCAGCAGTGAACTTTTGTCGACAGGGGCCTACGAGCAGTACTTC
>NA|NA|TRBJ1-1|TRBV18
CASSPDSEAFF
TGTGCCAGCTCACCAGACAGTGAAGCTTTCTTT
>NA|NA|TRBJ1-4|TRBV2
CASSVYGEKLFF
TGTGCCAGCAGTGTGTACGGTGAAAAACTGTTTTTT
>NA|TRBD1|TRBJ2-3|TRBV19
CASSILGGSQYF
TGTGCCAGTAGTATTTTAGGGGGCTCGCAGTATTTT
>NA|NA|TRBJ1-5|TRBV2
CASGNGGQAQPQHF
TGTGCCAGTGGGAACGGGGGGCAGGCTCAGCCCCAGCATTTT
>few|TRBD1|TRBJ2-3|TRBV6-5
CASSYTGTASTDTQYF
TGTGCCAGCAGTTACACAGGGACAGCTAGCACAGATACGCAGTATTTT
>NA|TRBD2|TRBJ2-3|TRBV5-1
CASSFSGVTDTQYF
TGCGCCAGCAGCTTTAGCGGGGTGACAGATACGCAGTATTTT
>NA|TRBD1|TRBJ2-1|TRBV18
CASSPKGQGWNYNEQFF
TGTGCCAGCTCACCAAAGGGACAGGGGTGGAACTACAATGAGCAGTTCTTC
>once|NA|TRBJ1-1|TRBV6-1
CASSEIRSGRTEAFF
TGTGCCAGCAGTGAAATTCGGTCAGGGCGTACTGAAGCTTTCTTT
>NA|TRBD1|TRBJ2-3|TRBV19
CASSLSGTGLTDTQYF
TGTGCCAGTAGTCTCTCCGGGACAGGGCTCACAGATACGCAGTATTTT
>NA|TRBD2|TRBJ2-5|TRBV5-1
CASSPTSGGETQYF
TGCGCCAGCAGCCCAACTAGCGGGGGGGAGACCCAGTACTTC
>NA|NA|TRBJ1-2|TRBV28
CASSVLGGPNYGYTF
TGTGCCAGCAGTGTACTGGGGGGTCCTAACTATGGCTACACCTTC
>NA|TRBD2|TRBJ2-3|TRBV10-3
CAISFSGGGADTQYF
TGTGCCATCAGTTTCAGCGGGGGGGGCGCGGATACGCAGTATTTT
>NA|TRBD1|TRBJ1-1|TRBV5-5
CASRFQTGGSLNTEAFF
TGTGCCAGCCGATTCCAGACAGGGGGAAGTTTGAACACTGAAGCTTTCTTT
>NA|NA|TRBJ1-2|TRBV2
CASSERGHHYGYTF
TGTGCCAGCAGTGAAAGGGGACACCACTATGGCTACACCTTC
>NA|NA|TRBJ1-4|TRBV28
CASTTWGANEKLFF
TGTGCCAGCACCACGTGGGGGGCTAATGAAAAACTGTTTTTT
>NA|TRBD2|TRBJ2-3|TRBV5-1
CASSLPSGGTDTQYF
TGCGCCAGCAGCTTGCCAAGCGGGGGCACAGATACGCAGTATTTT
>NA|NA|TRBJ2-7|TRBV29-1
CSVEGARDYEQYF
TGCAGCGTTGAAGGAGCCAGGGACTACGAGCAGTACTTC
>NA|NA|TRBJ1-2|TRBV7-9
CASSLPFGGYTF
TGTGCCAGCAGCTTACCCTTCGGGGGCTACACCTTC
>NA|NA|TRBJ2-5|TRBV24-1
CATSSGWGVQETQYF
TGTGCCACCAGTAGCGGGTGGGGGGTCCAAGAGACCCAGTACTTC
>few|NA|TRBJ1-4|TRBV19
CASGRGVSTNEKLFF
TGTGCCAGCGGGCGGGGGGTGTCAACTAATGAAAAACTGTTTTTT
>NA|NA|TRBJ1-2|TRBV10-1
CASRKKGQSFYGYTF
TGCGCCAGCAGAAAAAAAGGACAGAGCTTCTATGGCTACACCTTC
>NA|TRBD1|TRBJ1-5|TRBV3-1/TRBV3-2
CASSLTGGAQPQHF
TGTGCCAGCAGCCTCACAGGGGGGGCTCAGCCCCAGCATTTT
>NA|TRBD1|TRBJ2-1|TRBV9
CASSVAAGTGYYNEQFF
TGTGCCAGCAGCGTAGCTGCCGGGACAGGGTACTACAATGAGCAGTTCTTC
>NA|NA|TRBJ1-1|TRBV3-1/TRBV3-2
CASSQEPGEAFF
TGTGCCAGCAGCCAAGAGCCGGGGGAAGCTTTCTTT
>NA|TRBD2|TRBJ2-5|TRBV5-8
CASSRGASGTQETQYF
TGTGCCAGCAGCCGGGGGGCTAGCGGGACCCAAGAGACCCAGTACTTC
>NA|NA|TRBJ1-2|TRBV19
CASSIPQGRRDGYTF
TGTGCCAGTAGTATCCCTCAGGGGCGCCGGGATGGCTACACCTTC
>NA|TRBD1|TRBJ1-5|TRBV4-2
CASSTDRTGIQPQHF
TGTGCCAGCAGCACAGATCGGACAGGGATTCAGCCCCAGCATTTT
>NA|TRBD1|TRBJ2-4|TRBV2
CATHPEFRQGIAKNIQYF
TGTGCCACTCACCCTGAGTTTAGACAGGGTATAGCCAAAAACATTCAGTACTTC
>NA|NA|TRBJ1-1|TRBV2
CASSVTPQGRTEAFF
TGTGCCAGCAGTGTGACCCCCCAGGGGAGAACTGAAGCTTTCTTT
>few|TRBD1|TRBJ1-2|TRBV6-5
CASAGGGLRLYGYTF
TGTGCCAGCGCGGGAGGGGGCTTACGACTCTATGGCTACACCTTC
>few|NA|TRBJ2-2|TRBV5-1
CASSFGATGELFF
TGCGCCAGCAGCTTCGGTGCGACCGGGGAGCTGTTTTTT
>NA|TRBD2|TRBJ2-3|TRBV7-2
CASSKLAGGPDTQYF
TGTGCCAGCAGCAAACTAGCGGGGGGACCAGATACGCAGTATTTT
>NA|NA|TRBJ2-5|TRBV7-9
CASSLGQQGETQYF
TGTGCCAGCAGCTTAGGACAGCAGGGAGAGACCCAGTACTTC
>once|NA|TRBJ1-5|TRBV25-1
CASSEPGPGEPQHF
TGTGCCAGCAGTGAACCGGGACCAGGGGAGCCCCAGCATTTT
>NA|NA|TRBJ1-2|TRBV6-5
CASRTGGYGYTF
TGTGCCAGCAGGACCGGGGGATATGGCTACACCTTC
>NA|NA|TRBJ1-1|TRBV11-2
CASSLRFAGDTEAFF
TGTGCCAGCAGCTTGAGGTTTGCAGGGGACACTGAAGCTTTCTTT
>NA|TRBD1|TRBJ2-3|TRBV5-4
CASSSGGPNTDTQYF
TGTGCCAGCAGCTCAGGGGGTCCTAACACAGATACGCAGTATTTT
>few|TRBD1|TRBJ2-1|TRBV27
CASSDRGSYNEQFF
TGTGCCAGCAGCGACAGGGGCTCCTACAATGAGCAGTTCTTC
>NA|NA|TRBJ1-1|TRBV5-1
CASREGDSTEAFF
TGCGCCAGCAGGGAGGGCGACTCGACTGAAGCTTTCTTT
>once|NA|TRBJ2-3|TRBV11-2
CASSLVGQGRDTQYF
TGTGCCAGCAGCTTAGTTGGTCAGGGGAGAGATACGCAGTATTTT
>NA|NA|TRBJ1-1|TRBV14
CASSNQGFMAEAFF
TGTGCCAGCAGCAATCAGGGGTTTATGGCTGAAGCTTTCTTT
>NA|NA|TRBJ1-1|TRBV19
CASRETGRDTEAFF
TGTGCCAGCAGGGAAACAGGGAGGGACACTGAAGCTTTCTTT
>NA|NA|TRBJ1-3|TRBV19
CASSTQGSSGNTIYF
TGTGCCAGTAGTACCCAGGGAAGCTCTGGAAACACCATATATTTT
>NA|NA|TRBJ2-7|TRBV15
CATSRDGARTYEQYF
TGTGCCACCAGCAGAGATGGGGCCAGAACCTACGAGCAGTACTTC
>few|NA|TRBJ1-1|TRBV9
CASSPTDRNTEAFF
TGTGCCAGCAGCCCAACGGACAGGAACACTGAAGCTTTCTTT
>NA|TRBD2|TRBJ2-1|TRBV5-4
CASSPGLAGGYNEQFF
TGTGCCAGCAGCCCTGGACTAGCGGGGGGATACAATGAGCAGTTCTTC
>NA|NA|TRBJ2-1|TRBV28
CAIKDSSYNEQFF
TGTGCCATAAAAGACAGCTCCTACAATGAGCAGTTCTTC
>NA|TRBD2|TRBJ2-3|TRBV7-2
CASSSGLAGRTDTQYF
TGTGCCAGCAGCTCGGGACTAGCGGGGCGCACAGATACGCAGTATTTT
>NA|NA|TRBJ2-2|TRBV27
CASRGGGVNTGELFF
TGTGCCAGCAGGGGGGGAGGAGTGAACACCGGGGAGCTGTTTTTT